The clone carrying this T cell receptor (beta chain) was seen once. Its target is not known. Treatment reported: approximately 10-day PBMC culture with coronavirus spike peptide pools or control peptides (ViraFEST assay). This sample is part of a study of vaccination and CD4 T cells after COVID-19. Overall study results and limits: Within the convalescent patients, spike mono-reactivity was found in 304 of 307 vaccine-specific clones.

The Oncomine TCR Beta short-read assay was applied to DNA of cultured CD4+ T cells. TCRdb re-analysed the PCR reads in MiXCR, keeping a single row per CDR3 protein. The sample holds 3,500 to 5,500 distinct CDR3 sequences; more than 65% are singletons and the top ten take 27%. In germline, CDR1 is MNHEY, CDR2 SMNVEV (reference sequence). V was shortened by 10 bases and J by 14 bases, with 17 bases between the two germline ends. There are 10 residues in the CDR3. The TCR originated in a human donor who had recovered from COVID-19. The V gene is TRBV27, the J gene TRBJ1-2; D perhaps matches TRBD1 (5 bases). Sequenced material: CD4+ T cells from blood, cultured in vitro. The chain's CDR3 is CATSVGTRTF. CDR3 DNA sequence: TGTGCCACCTCAGTAGGGACGCGTACCTTC.